This TCR beta chain comes out of a study of T cells in Graves' hyperthyroidism and ophthalmopathy. PBMCs were derived from around 10 ml fresh peripheral blood. Points from the study as a whole: Ophthalmopathy was identified by the model a median approximately 6.4 months ahead of onset.

There are a few counts of this clonotype. The antigen is not known. TCR beta CDR3 regions were amplified from RNA. The HTBI primer set was used in a first-round RT-PCR of the TCR CDR3. One entry per CDR3 protein, called by TCRdb with MiXCR from the multiplex PCR reads. The sample lists about 590,000 distinct CDR3 sequences; approximately 15% were seen once. This CDR3 is 14 amino acids long. Germline V gene sequence: CDR1 KGHSH, CDR2 LQKENI. Trimming left V 2 bases short and J 4 bases short, with 9 bases between. The source is a woman younger than 30 with Graves' ophthalmopathy. This chain uses TRBV18 with TRBJ1-5; weak D call: TRBD1 (6 bases). Specimen: blood. This chain's CDR3 is CASSPGQKNQPQHF. DNA for the CDR3: TGTGCCAGCTCACCAGGACAGAAAAATCAGCCCCAGCATTTT.